This entry features one T cell receptor (beta chain) sequence. Its antigen is still unknown. Base qualities are not at hand, and no much larger clone is one base apart. This entry is derived from a study of blood T cell repertoires in COVID-19 (TCRdb year 2020). Some background on the complete study: Samples covering the acute and convalescent phases of COVID-19 were provided by collaborators in the United States, Italy and Spain. The material from the prospective study consisted of cDNA or gDNA derived from T cells, B-cell-depleted T cells, or PBMCs. Subjects who had been exposed to COVID-19, were actively infected with it, or had recovered from it provided the deeply sampled blood TCRbeta repertoires that made up the dataset. The repertoires were made available in a free public database intended to serve as a resource for research on the immune response to SARS-CoV-2. Samples came from the ongoing ImmuneRACE study (first 160 participants) plus 1,254 subjects from 6 global collaborators. The sample metadata nearly always contained a de-identified subject ID, COVID-19 status, age in years and sex. HLA class I and class II types, where available, came from metadata supplied by the sample provider rather than from assay-based typing. Points the paper makes about the study in general: How much clinical and demographic metadata was included differed by source and by participant, and the metadata was provided uncurated.

The CDR3, from cysteine to phenylalanine, totals 14 residues. The read is trimmed to its CDR3 DNA, 42 bases read in frame from base 1. Via the germline V gene (reference sequence), CDR1 is LNHNV and CDR2 YYDKDF. V is clipped by 8 bases and J by 3 bases, and the sequence between their germline boundaries is 15 bases long. TCRbeta CDR3 regions were amplified from genomic DNA by means of the immunoSEQ Assay, a bias-controlled multiplex PCR. Per the original workflow: The number of nucleated cells in each sample was estimated by amplification of reference gene primers within the assay. To quantify the absolute abundance of each unique TCRbeta CDR3 rearrangement, sequence reads were collapsed and filtered. For each sample, productive Simpson clonality was calculated as the square root of Simpson's diversity index over productive rearrangements. In its TCRdb copy, this immuneACCESS table keeps in-frame sequences only and misses some clones. Where compared with another copy, unresolved V genes explain less than half of these, and the others have no known cause. V and J calls and clone size are copied from that table; D and trimming were computed from the DNA. Within this sample are approximately 300,000 clones, with 85% to 95% of them counted one time only. The ten biggest clones cover about 4% of the sample.

Participants in the prospective study were enrolled through a virtual design, were aged roughly 18 to 95 years, and lived in roughly 24 United States geographic areas. In the prospective study, cohorts were assigned on the basis of participant-reported clinical history obtained from a screening survey and a study questionnaire. Exposed participants had been in contact, within 2 weeks of entering the study, with a person who had a PCR-confirmed or clinician-diagnosed case of COVID-19. Mobile phlebotomists in the prospective study collected whole blood, serum and a nasopharyngeal or oropharyngeal swab from every participant. Additional blood draws and questionnaires over an approximately 2-month period could optionally be provided by prospective study participants. Blood samples from the prospective study were shipped frozen or at room temperature prior to DNA extraction.

Source material: PBMCs or T cells enriched from blood (not recorded which). The chain uses TRBV15 and TRBJ2-3; D gene: possibly TRBD1, on 6 matching bases. The receptor was derived from a woman in her thirties who had been exposed to COVID-19. In nucleotides, the sequence is TGTGCCACCCAGAACCAGGGGTGGACAGATACGCAGTATTTT. The encoded protein is CATQNQGWTDTQYF.